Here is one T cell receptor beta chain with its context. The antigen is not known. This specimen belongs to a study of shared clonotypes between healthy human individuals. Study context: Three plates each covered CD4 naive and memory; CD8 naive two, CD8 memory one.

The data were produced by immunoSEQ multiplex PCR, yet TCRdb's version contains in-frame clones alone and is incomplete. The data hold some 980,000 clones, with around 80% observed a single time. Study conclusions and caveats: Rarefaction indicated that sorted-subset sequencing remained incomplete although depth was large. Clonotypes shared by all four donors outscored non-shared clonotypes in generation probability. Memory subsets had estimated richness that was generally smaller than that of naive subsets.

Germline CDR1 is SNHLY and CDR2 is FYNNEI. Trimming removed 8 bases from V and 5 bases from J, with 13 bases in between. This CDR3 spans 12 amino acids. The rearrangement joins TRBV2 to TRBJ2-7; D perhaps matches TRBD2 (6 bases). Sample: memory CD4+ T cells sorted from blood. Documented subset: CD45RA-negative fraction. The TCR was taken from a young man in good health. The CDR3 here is CASGGDVHEQYF. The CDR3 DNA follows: TGTGCCAGCGGCGGGGACGTACACGAGCAGTACTTC.